What follows describes a single TCR beta chain. Germline V gene lookup returns CDR1 SGHRS and CDR2 YFSETQ. Trimming at V came to 4 bases and at J to 9 bases, leaving 10 bases not matched to a gene. The CDR3 is 14 residues long. These data are taken from a study of shared clonotypes between healthy human individuals. Sequenced by immunoSEQ multiplex PCR; TCRdb stores in-frame clones only, minus some. The table has roughly 2,300,000 clones, around 93% seen once. The sample was naive CD4+ T cells from PBMCs. The subset: CD45RA+ positively selected. This chain joins TRBV5-1 and TRBJ2-1; 7 positions match TRBD1. The TCR originated in a man between 18 and 35 years old in good health. Some clones in this sample may be carry-over from other donors' samples. CDR3 nucleotide sequence: TGCGCCAGCAGCCTCGCCGACAGGGTGGGTGAGCAGTTCTTC. The encoded protein is CASSLADRVGEQFF.